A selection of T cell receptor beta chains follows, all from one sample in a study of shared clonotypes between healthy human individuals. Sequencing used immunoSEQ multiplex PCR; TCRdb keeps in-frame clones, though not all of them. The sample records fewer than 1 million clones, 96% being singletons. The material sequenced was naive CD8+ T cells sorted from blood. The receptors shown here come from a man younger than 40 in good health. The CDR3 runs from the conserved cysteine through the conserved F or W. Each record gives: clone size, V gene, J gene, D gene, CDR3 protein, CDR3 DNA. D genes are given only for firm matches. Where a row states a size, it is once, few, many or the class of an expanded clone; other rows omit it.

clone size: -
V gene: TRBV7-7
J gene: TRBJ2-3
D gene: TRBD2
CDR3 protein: CASSLAASGRGDTQYF
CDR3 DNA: TGTGCTAGCAGCTTAGCTGCTAGCGGGAGGGGAGATACGCAGTATTTT

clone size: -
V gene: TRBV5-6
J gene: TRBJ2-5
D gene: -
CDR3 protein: CASSWSDGPRETQYF
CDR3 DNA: TGTGCCAGCAGCTGGTCAGATGGCCCCAGGGAGACCCAGTACTTC

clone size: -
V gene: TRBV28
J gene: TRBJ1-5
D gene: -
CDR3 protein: CASSLADINQPQHF
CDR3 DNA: TGTGCCAGCAGTCTGGCGGACATCAATCAGCCCCAGCATTTT

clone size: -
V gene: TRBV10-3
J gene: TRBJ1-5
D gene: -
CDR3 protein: CAISDLGLQPQHF
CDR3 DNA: TGTGCCATCAGTGACTTGGGTCTCCAGCCCCAGCATTTT

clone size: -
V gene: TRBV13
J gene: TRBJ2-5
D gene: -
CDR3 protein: CASSSKYGAEETQYF
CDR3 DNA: TGTGCCAGCAGCTCTAAATACGGGGCAGAAGAGACCCAGTACTTC

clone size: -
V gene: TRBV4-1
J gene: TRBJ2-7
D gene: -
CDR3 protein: CASSQGGPASYEQYF
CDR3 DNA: TGCGCCAGCAGCCAAGGGGGACCAGCGTCCTACGAGCAGTACTTC

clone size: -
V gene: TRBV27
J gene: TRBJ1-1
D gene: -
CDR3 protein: CASSRTGITEAFF
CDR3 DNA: TGTGCCAGCAGCCGAACAGGGATAACTGAAGCTTTCTTT

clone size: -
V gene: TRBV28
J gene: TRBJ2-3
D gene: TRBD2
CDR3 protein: CASIQFTSGTRDTQYF
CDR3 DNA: TGTGCCAGTATACAATTTACTAGCGGGACCAGAGATACGCAGTATTTT

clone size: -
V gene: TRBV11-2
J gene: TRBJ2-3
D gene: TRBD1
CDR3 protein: CASEGQGSDTQYF
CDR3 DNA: TGTGCCAGCGAGGGACAGGGGTCAGATACGCAGTATTTT

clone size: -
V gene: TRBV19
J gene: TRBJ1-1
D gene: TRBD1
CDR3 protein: CASSMRTGALNTEAFF
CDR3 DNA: TGTGCCAGTAGTATGCGGACAGGGGCTTTGAACACTGAAGCTTTCTTT

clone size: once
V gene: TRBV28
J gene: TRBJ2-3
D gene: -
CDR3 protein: CASLDRGYTQYF
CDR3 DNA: TGTGCCAGCCTTGATCGAGGGTATACGCAGTATTTT

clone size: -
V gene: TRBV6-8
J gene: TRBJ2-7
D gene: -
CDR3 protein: CASSRVTFMEEQYF
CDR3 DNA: TGTGCCAGCAGTCGGGTTACGTTTATGGAGGAGCAGTACTTC

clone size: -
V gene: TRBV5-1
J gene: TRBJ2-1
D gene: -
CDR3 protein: CASSLSRRGGPRGQFF
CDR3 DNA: TGCGCCAGCAGCTTGTCCCGTCGGGGAGGCCCCCGAGGGCAGTTCTTC

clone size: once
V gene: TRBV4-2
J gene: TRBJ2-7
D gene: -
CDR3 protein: CASSQTTHESSYEQYF
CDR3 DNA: TGTGCCAGCAGCCAAACGACCCACGAAAGCTCCTACGAGCAGTACTTC

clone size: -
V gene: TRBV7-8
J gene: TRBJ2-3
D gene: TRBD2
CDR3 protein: CASSLTSGRSDTQYF
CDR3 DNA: TGTGCCAGCAGCCTGACTAGCGGGAGGTCGGATACGCAGTATTTT

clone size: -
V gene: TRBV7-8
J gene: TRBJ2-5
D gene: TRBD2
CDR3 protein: CASSLGTSGQETQYF
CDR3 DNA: TGTGCCAGCAGCCTCGGGACTAGCGGGCAAGAGACCCAGTACTTC

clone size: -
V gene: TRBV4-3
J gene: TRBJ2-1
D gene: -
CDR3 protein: CASSPDRVGSYNEQFF
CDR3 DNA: TGCGCCAGCAGCCCGGATCGGGTGGGTTCCTACAATGAGCAGTTCTTC

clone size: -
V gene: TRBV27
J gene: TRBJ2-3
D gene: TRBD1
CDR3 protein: CASSLSTGGTDTQYF
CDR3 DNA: TGTGCCAGCAGTTTATCTACAGGGGGCACAGATACGCAGTATTTT

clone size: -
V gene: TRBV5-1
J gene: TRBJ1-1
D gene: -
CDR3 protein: CASSLEGANTEAFF
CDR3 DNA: TGCGCCAGCAGCTTGGAAGGGGCCAACACTGAAGCTTTCTTT

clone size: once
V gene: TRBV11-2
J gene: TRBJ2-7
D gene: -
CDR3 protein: CASSLAVGVLTYEQYF
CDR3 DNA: TGTGCCAGCAGCTTAGCTGTCGGGGTCCTAACCTACGAGCAGTACTTC

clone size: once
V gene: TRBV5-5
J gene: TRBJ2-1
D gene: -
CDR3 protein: CASSVGHRALTYNEQFF
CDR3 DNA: TGTGCCAGCAGCGTGGGACACAGGGCCTTGACCTACAATGAGCAGTTCTTC

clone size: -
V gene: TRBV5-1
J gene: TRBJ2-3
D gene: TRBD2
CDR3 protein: CASSLDEREMGNTNTQYF
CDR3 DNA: TGCGCCAGCAGCTTGGATGAGCGGGAGATGGGGAACACAAATACGCAGTATTTT

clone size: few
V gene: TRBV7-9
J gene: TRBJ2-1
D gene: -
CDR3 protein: CASSLGKRVGAYNEQFF
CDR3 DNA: TGTGCCAGCAGCTTAGGGAAGCGGGTAGGGGCATACAATGAGCAGTTCTTC

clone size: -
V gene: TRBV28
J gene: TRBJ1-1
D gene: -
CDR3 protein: CASSFNKNTEAFF
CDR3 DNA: TGTGCCAGCAGTTTTAACAAGAACACTGAAGCTTTCTTT

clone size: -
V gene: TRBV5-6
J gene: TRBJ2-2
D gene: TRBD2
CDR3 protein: CASSLAASGSGGELFF
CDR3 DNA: TGTGCCAGCAGCTTGGCCGCTAGCGGGAGCGGCGGGGAGCTGTTTTTT

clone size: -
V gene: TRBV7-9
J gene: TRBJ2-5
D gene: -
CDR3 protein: CASSLVLGGETQYF
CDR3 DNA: TGTGCCAGCAGCTTAGTGCTGGGGGGAGAGACCCAGTACTTC